This T cell receptor beta chain emerged from a study of beta chain features in type 1 diabetes. The CDR3 spans 16 residues. Germline CDR1 is SGHRS and CDR2 is YFSETQ. V gave up 4 bases and J gave up 0 bases, with 14 bases separating them. What was sequenced were expressed TCRB transcripts, since all of the isolated RNA had been reverse transcribed. Here immunoSEQ multiplex PCR was the method, and the copy in TCRdb shows in-frame clones only, minus some. The repertoire holds hundreds of thousands of clones, with about 32% as singletons. The TCR was taken from a man aged 18 to 30 in good health. The source material was naive CD4+ T cells from blood. The chain combines TRBV5-1 with TRBJ2-1, with D perhaps assigned TRBD1 or TRBD2 (5 bases each). CDR3 loop: CASSPDGTSSYNEQFF. The CDR3 nucleotides are TGCGCCAGCAGCCCGGATGGGACCAGCTCCTACAATGAGCAGTTCTTC.